The 13 T cell receptor beta chains reported below all come from one sample, sequenced in a study of shared clonotypes between healthy human individuals. Profiled with immunoSEQ multiplex PCR; TCRdb holds only in-frame clones, not every one. In the table there are 2.3 million or so clones, more than 85% of which are singletons. What was sequenced was naive CD4+ T cells from PBMCs. The subset was: CD45RA+ positively selected. The source is a man younger than 30 in good health. Some clones in this sample may be carry-over from other donors' samples.

This clone has only one observation. This chain links TRBV19 with TRBJ1-2; TRBD1 aligns across 11 bases. The CDR3 sequence is 15 residues long. Germline loops: CDR1 LNHDA, CDR2 SQIVND (reference sequence). The V gene end was trimmed by 6 bases and the J gene end by 0 bases; junction bases not matched to a gene: 3. The CDR3 is CASSPDRGPNYGYTF. CDR3 bases: TGTGCCAGTAGCCCGGACAGGGGGCCTAACTATGGCTACACCTTC.

This clone has a handful of counts. V gene TRBV10-3 combines with J gene TRBJ1-5, with D possibly matching TRBD1 (6 bases). CDR3 size: 16 residues. Trimming took 1 base from V and 7 from J, leaving 17 bases between them. The V gene's germline CDR1 is ENHRY and CDR2 SYGVKD. The CDR3 region has the DNA TGTGCCATCAGTGAGTGGGATCGACAGGTAGGGCAGCCCCAGCATTTT. Its protein is CAISEWDRQVGQPQHF.

The chain employs TRBV12-5 and TRBJ2-3; D tentatively reads TRBD1 or TRBD2 (5 bases each). Germline CDR1 reads LGHNT; CDR2 reads FRNRAP. The germline V and J ends were trimmed by 7 bases and 2 bases, with 13 bases remaining between them. CDR3 length: 14 amino acids. CDR3 protein: CASAFLGPTDTQYF. CDR3 nucleotide sequence: TGTGCTAGTGCCTTCTTGGGACCCACAGATACGCAGTATTTT.

The chain employs TRBV25-1 and TRBJ2-1; weak D call: TRBD2 (5 bases). Trimming cost V 8 bases and J 11 bases, with 7 bases left between them. Germline CDR1 is MGHDK and CDR2 is SYGVNS. The length of the CDR3 is 9 residues. CDR3 sequence (DNA): TGTGCCAGCGAGGGAAAGCAGTTCTTC. Translation: CASEGKQFF.

The V gene is TRBV29-1, the J gene TRBJ1-2; D may be TRBD1 (5 bases). The CDR3 extends over 12 amino acids. V was pared by 6 bases and J by 8 bases, with 16 bases between. The germline V gene has CDR1 SQVTM and CDR2 ANQGSEA. The CDR3 reads CSVVRGAGGYTF. Written as DNA, the CDR3 is TGCAGCGTAGTACGGGGCGCAGGCGGCTACACCTTC.

The CDR3 coding sequence is TGTGCCAGCAGCCAACGGGGCAGACCCTACGAGCAGTACTTC. It is translated as CASSQRGRPYEQYF. The chain combines TRBV7-3 with TRBJ2-7; D might be TRBD1 or TRBD2, each matching 5 bases. Per germline, CDR1 SGHTA and CDR2 FQGTGA. V lost 5 bases to trimming and J lost 2 bases, with 13 bases between them. The CDR3 length is 14 residues. Looking up the rest from reference TRBV7-3 and TRBJ2-7 gives the full variable domain: GAGVSQTPSNKVTEKGKYVELRCDPISGHTALYWYRQSLGQGPEFLIYFQGTGAADDSGLPNDRFFAVRPEGSVSTLKIQRTERGDSAVYLCASSQRGRPYEQYFGPGTRLTVT.

The rearrangement links TRBV6-5 to TRBJ1-2; tentatively, D is TRBD1 (6 bases). Germline V gives CDR1 MNHEY, CDR2 SVGAGI. Trimming pared 6 bases from V and 0 bases from J, leaving 11 bases between. This CDR3 is 14 amino acids long. The CDR3 region is CASRRTATNYGYTF. CDR3 in DNA: TGTGCCAGCAGAAGGACAGCGACTAACTATGGCTACACCTTC.

The V gene is TRBV6-1, the J gene TRBJ1-2; 7 nucleotides line up with TRBD1. Losses at the gene ends were 6 bases for V and 10 bases for J; bases not matched to a gene: 11. Per germline, CDR1 MNHNS and CDR2 SASEGT. CDR3 length: 13 amino acids. CDR3 nucleotide sequence: TGTGCCAGCAGAAACAGGGGAAAGCAAGACTACACCTTC. Its protein is CASRNRGKQDYTF.

V and J are TRBV7-2 and TRBJ2-1; D is possibly TRBD2 (6 bases). Trimming stripped 5 bases from V and 9 bases from J, with 14 bases between. From germline, CDR1 is SGHTA and CDR2 FQGNSA. This CDR3 region has 13 residues. The CDR3 loop reads CASSPRTSTEQFF. Written as DNA, the CDR3 is TGTGCCAGCAGCCCCAGAACTAGCACTGAGCAGTTCTTC.

This chain connects TRBV29-1 to TRBJ2-3; 12 nucleotides match TRBD2. This CDR3 comprises 14 residues. Per the germline V gene, CDR1 is SQVTM and CDR2 is ANQGSEA. The CDR3 bases are TGCAGTGCTGATGGACTAGCGGGAACAGATACGCAGTATTTT. Residues: CSADGLAGTDTQYF.

This chain's CDR3 is CSVGPRGGYGYTF. The CDR3 DNA sequence: TGCAGCGTCGGGCCGCGGGGGGGCTATGGCTACACCTTC. The V call is TRBV29-1, the J call TRBJ1-2; TRBD1 is a possible D gene (5 bases). This CDR3 has 13 amino acids. The V gene lost 6 bases and the J gene lost 4 bases, with 15 bases spanning the gap. From germline, CDR1 is SQVTM and CDR2 ANQGSEA.

The chain has TRBV10-3 and TRBJ1-1; D not resolved. Germline assignment: CDR1 ENHRY and CDR2 SYGVKD. V was trimmed by 4 bases and J by 2 bases, leaving 8 bases between them. The CDR3 is 13 amino acids. The CDR3 spells CAISAILNTEAFF. The CDR3 DNA reads TGTGCCATCAGTGCAATTCTTAACACTGAAGCTTTCTTT.

This rearrangement joins TRBV7-3 to TRBJ1-1; D not certain. Germline values: CDR1 SGHTA, CDR2 FQGTGA. Trimming removed 5 bases at V and 2 bases at J, with 9 bases between. The CDR3 is 13 residues long. The CDR3 loop is CASSMGRNTEAFF. The CDR3 DNA follows: TGTGCCAGCAGCATGGGTCGTAACACTGAAGCTTTCTTT.